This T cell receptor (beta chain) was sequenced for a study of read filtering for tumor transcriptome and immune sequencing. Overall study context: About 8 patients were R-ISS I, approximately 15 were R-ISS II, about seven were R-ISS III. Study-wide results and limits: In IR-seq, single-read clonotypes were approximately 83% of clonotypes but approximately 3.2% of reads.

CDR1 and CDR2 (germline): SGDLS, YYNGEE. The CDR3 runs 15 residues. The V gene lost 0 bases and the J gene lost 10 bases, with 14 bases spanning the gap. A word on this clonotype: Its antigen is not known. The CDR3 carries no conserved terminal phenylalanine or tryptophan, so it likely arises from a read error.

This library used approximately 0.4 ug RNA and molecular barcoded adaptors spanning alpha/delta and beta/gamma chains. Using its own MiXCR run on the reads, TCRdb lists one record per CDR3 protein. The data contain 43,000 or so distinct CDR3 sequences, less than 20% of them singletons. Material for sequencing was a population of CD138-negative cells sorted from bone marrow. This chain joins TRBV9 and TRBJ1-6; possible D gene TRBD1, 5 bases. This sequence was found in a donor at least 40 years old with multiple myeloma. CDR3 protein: CASSVAPQVDSPLHS. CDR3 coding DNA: TGTGCCAGCAGCGTAGCCCCACAGGTTGACTCACCCCTCCACTCT.